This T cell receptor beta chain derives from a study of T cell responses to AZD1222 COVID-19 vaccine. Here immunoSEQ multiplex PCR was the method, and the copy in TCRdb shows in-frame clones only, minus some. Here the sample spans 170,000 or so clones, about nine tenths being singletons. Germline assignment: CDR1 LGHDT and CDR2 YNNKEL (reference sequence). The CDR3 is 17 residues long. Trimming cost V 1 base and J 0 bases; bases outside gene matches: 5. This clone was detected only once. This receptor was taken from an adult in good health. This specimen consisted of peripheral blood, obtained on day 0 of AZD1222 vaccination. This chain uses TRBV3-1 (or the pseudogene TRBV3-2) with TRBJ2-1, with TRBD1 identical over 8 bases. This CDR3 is CASSQGGTGLSYNEQFF. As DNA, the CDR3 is TGTGCCAGCAGCCAAGGTGGGACAGGCCTCTCCTACAATGAGCAGTTCTTC.